This T cell receptor (beta chain) was recovered during a study of a mutant IDH1 vaccine in newly diagnosed glioma. As for the study in general: Treated patients showed a male proportion of approximately 62%, a female proportion of approximately 40%, and a mean age of 40.4 years. Patients had received radiotherapy, temozolomide, or both previously, most receiving both.

A remark on this clone: Antigen: not known.

Libraries were prepared by immunoSEQ multiplex PCR; TCRdb keeps only in-frame clonotypes and omits some of them. The sample has around 15,000 clones, approximately 80% seen once; the top ten hold 10%. V was cut by 0 bases and J by 7 bases, with 10 bases left in between. This CDR3 is built from 14 residues. Germline-derived CDR1 and CDR2 are SGHAT and FQNNGV. Time point defined: baseline, week 1 (first vaccination visit). The treatment was: pre-vaccination baseline after standard-of-care therapy. New astrocytomas of WHO grade 3 or 4 that were IDH1-mutant and ATRX-lost were found in the donors. General observations from the study: Pseudoprogression appeared independent of alterations in top peripheral clonotypes.

Sequenced here: PBMCs, sampled from a glioma patient treated with radiotherapy, temozolomide or both. V and J are TRBV11-2 and TRBJ2-1; the D gene is possibly TRBD2 (5 bases). This receptor was identified in a man aged 35-49 years with glioma. The CDR3 region has the DNA TGTGCCAGCAGCTTAGAAATGAGAGGGAATGAGCAGTTCTTC. Its protein is CASSLEMRGNEQFF.